Given below is one T cell receptor beta chain in context. Its target is unknown. The CDR3 sequence is 15 residues long. The V end lost 6 bases, the J end lost 2 bases, and 17 bases lay between the germline ends. The germline V gene has CDR1 MNHEY and CDR2 SVGAGI. Clones were sequenced by immunoSEQ multiplex PCR, and TCRdb holds only the in-frame ones, with some missing. Here the sample spans some 140,000 clones, around 89% being singletons. This sample stems from a study of T cell responses to AZD1222 COVID-19 vaccine. General observations from the study: A rise in Spike-specific TCR breadth and depth followed two AZD1222 doses. Reportedly, nearly half of unique spike TCRs recognized epitopes outside B.1.351/B.1.1.7 mutations. The peak T cell response came first, and repertoires were sampled only after it. At 160-218 and 743-854, vaccine-associated CD4 TCRs were dominant, and they spanned spike.

The chain couples TRBV6-5 to TRBJ2-7; tentatively, D is TRBD2 (5 bases). The sequencing here drew on peripheral blood, taken on day 0 of AZD1222 vaccination. This receptor was obtained from an adult in good health. CDR3 bases: TGTGCCAGCAGATTGACCGGTGGAGGTCCCTACGAGCAGTACTTC. Amino acids: CASRLTGGGPYEQYF.